These T cell receptor beta chains were read from a single sample in a study of cytomegalovirus exposure and HLA in healthy donors. Libraries were prepared by immunoSEQ multiplex PCR; TCRdb keeps only in-frame clonotypes and omits some of them. The table shows roughly 120,000 clones, with roughly 80% occurring only once. Sequenced input: PBMCs. All receptors derive from a male donor in good health and CMV-seropositive. Each CDR3 is given without its conserved first and last residue. Fields, in order: CDR3 protein, J gene, V gene.

ASSLRTGLYEQY,TRBJ2-7,TRBV5-1
ASSLSMGAGVNTEAF,TRBJ1-1,TRBV19
ASSLVLMTSGRSDTQY,TRBJ2-3,TRBV11-2
ASSKWRGMNTEAF,TRBJ1-1,TRBV11-1
ASSQARRGLHEQH,TRBJ2-7,TRBV4-2
ATSRTGGDAF,TRBJ1-1,TRBV15
ASSRSGGFGEQY,TRBJ2-7,TRBV11-2
ASSLPTGGNQPQH,TRBJ1-5,TRBV28
ASSLARTSGTDTQY,TRBJ2-3,TRBV5-4
ASSYLRALADEQF,TRBJ2-1,TRBV6-5
SASRQKAF,TRBJ1-1,TRBV20-1